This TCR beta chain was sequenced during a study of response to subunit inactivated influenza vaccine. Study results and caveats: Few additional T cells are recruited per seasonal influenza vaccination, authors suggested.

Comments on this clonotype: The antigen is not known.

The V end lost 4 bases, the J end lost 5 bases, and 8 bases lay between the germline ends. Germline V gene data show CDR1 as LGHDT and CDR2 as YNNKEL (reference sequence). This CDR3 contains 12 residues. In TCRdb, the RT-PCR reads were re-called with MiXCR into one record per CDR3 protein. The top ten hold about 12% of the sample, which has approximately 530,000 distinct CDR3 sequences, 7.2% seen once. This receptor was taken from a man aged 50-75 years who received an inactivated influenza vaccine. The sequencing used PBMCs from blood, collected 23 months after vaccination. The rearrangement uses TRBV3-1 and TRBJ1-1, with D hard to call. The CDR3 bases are TGTGCCAGCAGCCCCCCGGGGACTGAAGCTTTCTTT. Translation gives CASSPPGTEAFF. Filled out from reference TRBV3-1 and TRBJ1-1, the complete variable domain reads DTAVSQTPKYLVTQMGNDKSIKCEQNLGHDTMYWYKQDSKKFLKIMFSYNNKELIINETVPNRFSPKSPDKAHLNLHINSLELGDSAVYFCASSPPGTEAFFGQGTRLTVV.